This note documents a single T cell receptor (beta chain) sequence. Its target is not known. Amplification of TCR alpha and beta CDR3 regions from RNA used iRepertoire nested multiplex PCR. Input was roughly 85-400 ng of tissue mRNA or PBMC total RNA. Each CDR3 protein is one row after TCRdb ran MiXCR on the multiplex PCR reads. The sample carries about 380,000 distinct CDR3 sequences, around 38% recorded once. V dropped 7 bases and J dropped 7; count of bases not matched to a gene: 6. CDR1 is SNHLY, CDR2 FYNNEI, per germline. The CDR3 length is 14 residues. This specimen belongs to a study of glioma-infiltrating T cells. Study-wide context: Low-grade gliomas were grade II; glioblastomas were grade IV at initial diagnosis. About one million peripheral T cells were targeted at about 4.5- to 11-fold coverage. Whole-study findings and limits: Tissue-blood divergence was below expectation in non-neoplastic patients, above in gliomas.

The sample comprised glioma tissue, nonneoplastic brain tissue, or PBMCs (not recorded which). The chain joins TRBV2 to TRBJ1-6; 8 bases match TRBD1. This receptor was identified in a human donor with low-grade glioma or glioblastoma, undergoing nonglioma brain surgery, or in good health (not recorded which). The CDR3 region has the DNA TGTGCCAGCAAACCGGACAGGGTGAATTCACCCCTCCACTTT. This codes for CASKPDRVNSPLHF.